This T cell receptor beta chain comes out of a study of early T cells in non-severe SARS-CoV-2 infection. Individual cDNA molecules were tagged with unique molecular identifiers. TCRdb called the 5' RACE reads again in MiXCR, with one record for every CDR3 protein. The data hold roughly 70,000 distinct CDR3 sequences, with about 13% observed a single time. Per the germline V gene, CDR1 is MNHNS and CDR2 is SASEGT. Trimming left V 6 bases short and J 6 bases short, with 18 bases between. The CDR3 consists of 15 residues. This clonotype was found many times. The gene calls are TRBV6-1 and TRBJ2-1; D tentatively fits TRBD1 or TRBD2 (5 bases each). Sequenced input: whole blood. The clonotype comes from an adult who was a healthcare worker with PCR-confirmed SARS-CoV-2 infection or an uninfected control (not recorded which). In DNA form, the CDR3 reads TGTGCCAGCAGGGGGACCTTCCTCGAGGGCAATGAGCAGTTCTTC. Translation gives CASRGTFLEGNEQFF.